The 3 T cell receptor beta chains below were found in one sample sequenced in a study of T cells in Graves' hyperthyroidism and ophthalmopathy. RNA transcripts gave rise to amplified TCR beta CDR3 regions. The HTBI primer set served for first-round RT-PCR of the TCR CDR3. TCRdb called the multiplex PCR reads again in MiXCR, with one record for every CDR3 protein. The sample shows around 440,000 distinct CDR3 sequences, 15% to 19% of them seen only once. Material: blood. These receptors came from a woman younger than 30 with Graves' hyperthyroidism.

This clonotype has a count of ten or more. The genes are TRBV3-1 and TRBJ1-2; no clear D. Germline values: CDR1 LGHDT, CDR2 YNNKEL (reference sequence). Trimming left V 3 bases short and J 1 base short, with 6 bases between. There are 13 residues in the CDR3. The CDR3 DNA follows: TGTGCCAGCAGCCACCTAAATAACTATGGCTACACCTTC. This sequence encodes CASSHLNNYGYTF.

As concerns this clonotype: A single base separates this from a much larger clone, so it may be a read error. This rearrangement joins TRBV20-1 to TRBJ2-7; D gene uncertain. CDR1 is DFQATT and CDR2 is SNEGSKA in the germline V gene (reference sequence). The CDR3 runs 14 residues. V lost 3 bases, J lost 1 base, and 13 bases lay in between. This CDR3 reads CSASNWHRSYEQYF. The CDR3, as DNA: TGCAGTGCTAGTAATTGGCACCGGTCCTACGAGCAGTACTTC.

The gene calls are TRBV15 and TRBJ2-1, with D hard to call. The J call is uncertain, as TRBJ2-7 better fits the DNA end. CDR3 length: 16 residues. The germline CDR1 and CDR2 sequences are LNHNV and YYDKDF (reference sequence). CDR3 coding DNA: TGTGCCACCAGCAGAGATCAAAGGGTGCCTGAGAATGAGCAGTACTTC. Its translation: CATSRDQRVPENEQYF.